A selection of T cell receptor beta chains follows, all from one sample in a study of blood T cell repertoires in COVID-19. Profiled with immunoSEQ multiplex PCR; TCRdb holds only in-frame clones, not every one. The table includes over 250,000 clones, 85% to 90% detected once. What was sequenced was PBMCs or T cells enriched from blood (not recorded which). The receptors were sampled from a woman in her sixties or seventies in a cohort exposed to, infected with or recovered from COVID-19 (not recorded which). The CDR3 runs from the conserved cysteine through the conserved F or W. The D gene is left open where the match is weak. Clone size appears in some rows only: once, few, many, or a class for an expanded clone.

clone size,J gene,D gene,V gene,CDR3 protein,CDR3 DNA
-,TRBJ2-1,TRBD2,TRBV19,CASSIGGLVSNEQFF,TGTGCCAGTAGTATAGGGGGACTAGTCAGCAATGAGCAGTTCTTC
-,TRBJ2-1,TRBD1,TRBV5-1,CASSLDRGPYNEQFF,TGCGCCAGCAGCTTGGACAGGGGCCCCTACAATGAGCAGTTCTTC
-,TRBJ2-3,TRBD1,TRBV19,CASRGQGSDTQYF,TGTGCCAGTAGAGGACAGGGGTCGGATACGCAGTATTTT
-,TRBJ2-5,TRBD2,TRBV3-1/TRBV3-2,CAISTSGKRGSQYF,TGTGCCATTTCCACTAGCGGAAAGAGGGGCAGCCAGTACTTC
-,TRBJ1-6,TRBD1,TRBV12-3/TRBV12-4,CASSYRGDSPLHF,TGTGCCAGCAGTTACAGGGGGGACTCACCCCTCCACTTT
-,TRBJ2-7,TRBD1,TRBV4-1,CASSLGQGAVLEQYF,TGCGCCAGCAGCCTTGGACAGGGGGCCGTCCTCGAGCAGTACTTC
-,TRBJ1-2,TRBD1,TRBV5-1,CASSLDSGTGGGGYTF,TGCGCCAGCAGCTTGGATTCAGGGACAGGGGGCGGTGGCTACACCTTC
-,TRBJ2-7,TRBD2,TRBV30,CAWSGLAGVISYEQYF,TGTGCCTGGAGTGGACTAGCGGGAGTAATTTCCTACGAGCAGTACTTC
-,TRBJ2-7,-,TRBV6-6,CASSYEGVSYEQYF,TGTGCCAGCAGTTACGAAGGAGTTAGCTACGAGCAGTACTTC
-,TRBJ2-3,-,TRBV4-3,CASSQAGSFTDTQYF,TGCGCCAGCAGCCAAGCGGGGTCGTTCACAGATACGCAGTATTTT
-,TRBJ1-2,TRBD1,TRBV9,CASTQGADNYGYTF,TGTGCCAGCACCCAGGGGGCCGATAACTATGGCTACACCTTC
-,TRBJ2-7,TRBD2,TRBV7-2,CASSLYSGKAEQYF,TGTGCCAGCAGCTTGTATAGCGGGAAAGCCGAGCAGTACTTC
-,TRBJ1-4,-,TRBV19,CASNSGRNEKLFF,TGTGCCAGCAACAGCGGCCGTAATGAAAAACTGTTTTTT
-,TRBJ2-5,TRBD1,TRBV28,CASSLPRTGNQETQYF,TGTGCCAGCAGTTTACCACGGACAGGGAATCAAGAGACCCAGTACTTC
once,TRBJ2-1,-,TRBV18,CASSLERFYNEQFF,TGTGCCAGCTCACTAGAGCGGTTCTACAATGAGCAGTTCTTC
few,TRBJ1-4,-,TRBV2,CASSDREGEKLFF,TGTGCCAGCAGTGACAGGGAAGGTGAAAAACTGTTTTTT
once,TRBJ2-1,TRBD2,TRBV9,CASSVEAGFYNEQFF,TGTGCCAGCAGCGTAGAAGCGGGGTTCTACAATGAGCAGTTCTTC
-,TRBJ1-1,-,TRBV5-4,CASSLGNKNTEAFF,TGTGCCAGCAGCTTGGGAAACAAGAACACTGAAGCTTTCTTT
-,TRBJ1-1,-,TRBV4-3,CASSQDGGSTEAFF,TGCGCCAGCAGCCAAGACGGGGGGAGCACTGAAGCTTTCTTT
few,TRBJ2-5,-,TRBV2,CASTEQGGDQETQYF,TGTGCCAGCACAGAACAGGGAGGGGACCAAGAGACCCAGTACTTC
-,TRBJ1-2,TRBD1,TRBV30,CACNKRDRGHYGYTF,TGTGCCTGTAATAAACGCGACAGGGGCCACTATGGCTACACCTTC
-,TRBJ2-7,TRBD1,TRBV23-1,CASSHSRDRVGCHEQYF,TGCGCCAGCAGTCACTCCCGGGACAGGGTCGGTTGCCACGAGCAGTACTTC
-,TRBJ1-4,-,TRBV28,CASSPGSPEKLFF,TGTGCCAGCAGCCCTGGCAGTCCCGAAAAACTGTTTTTT
-,TRBJ2-7,TRBD1,TRBV28,CASSSNGQGKAYEQYF,TGTGCCAGCAGTTCAAACGGACAGGGTAAAGCTTACGAGCAGTACTTC
-,TRBJ1-2,-,TRBV6-5,CASSYSFRSGYTF,TGTGCCAGCAGTTACTCGTTTAGGAGTGGCTACACCTTC
-,TRBJ2-3,-,TRBV6-2/TRBV6-3,CASSYSARSDTQYF,TGTGCCAGCAGTTACTCCGCCCGGTCAGATACGCAGTATTTT
-,TRBJ2-2,TRBD1,TRBV9,CASSMTGSGQGVPGELFF,TGTGCCAGCAGCATGACCGGAAGCGGACAGGGGGTCCCCGGGGAGCTGTTTTTT
-,TRBJ2-4,TRBD1,TRBV2,CASSEVGQGGNIQYF,TGTGCCAGCAGTGAAGTTGGACAGGGGGGAAACATTCAGTACTTC
-,TRBJ1-1,TRBD1,TRBV18,CASSSDRGGTEAFF,TGTGCCAGCTCTTCGGACAGGGGGGGGACTGAAGCTTTCTTT
once,TRBJ2-1,TRBD2,TRBV11-3,CASSLTGLADSYNEQFF,TGTGCCAGCAGCTTAACGGGACTAGCGGACTCCTACAATGAGCAGTTCTTC
-,TRBJ1-2,-,TRBV28,CASSYRTNYGYTF,TGTGCCAGCAGTTACAGGACTAACTATGGCTACACCTTC
once,TRBJ1-2,-,TRBV28,CASSLAGAGYTF,TGTGCCAGCAGTTTAGCAGGGGCAGGCTACACCTTC
-,TRBJ1-2,-,TRBV27,CASSPLSVAGVGGYTF,TGTGCCAGCAGTCCCCTGAGCGTGGCAGGGGTTGGAGGCTACACCTTC
once,TRBJ2-7,-,TRBV5-1,CASSLEVGSSYEQYF,TGCGCCAGCAGCTTGGAGGTCGGGAGCTCCTACGAGCAGTACTTC
-,TRBJ2-3,TRBD2,TRBV27,CASSSTGTRDTQYF,TGTGCCAGCAGTTCGACCGGGACTAGAGATACGCAGTATTTT
-,TRBJ2-2,TRBD1,TRBV6-5,CASSYGQGAGTGELFF,TGTGCCAGCAGTTACGGACAGGGGGCGGGCACCGGGGAGCTGTTTTTT
once,TRBJ1-3,-,TRBV4-1,CASSQSGTGNTIYF,TGCGCCAGCAGCCAATCAGGTACTGGAAACACCATATATTTT
few,TRBJ2-7,-,TRBV5-6,CASSSAQMTSYEQYF,TGTGCCAGCAGCTCGGCACAGATGACCTCCTACGAGCAGTACTTC
-,TRBJ1-2,-,TRBV7-2,CASSPYRVGPHGYTF,TGTGCCAGCAGCCCCTACAGGGTAGGCCCTCATGGCTACACCTTC
-,TRBJ2-7,TRBD2,TRBV10-3,CAIRRLAGGYEQYF,TGTGCCATCAGGAGACTAGCGGGAGGGTACGAGCAGTACTTC
-,TRBJ2-3,-,TRBV3-1/TRBV3-2,CASSSTGTDTQYF,TGTGCCAGCAGCTCCACCGGTACAGATACGCAGTATTTT
-,TRBJ1-2,-,TRBV6-5,CASSSAGQGPWGYTF,TGTGCCAGCAGTTCCGCCGGGCAGGGCCCTTGGGGCTACACCTTC
-,TRBJ1-2,-,TRBV7-6,CASSLQAGNYGYTF,TGTGCCAGCAGCTTGCAGGCAGGGAACTATGGCTACACCTTC
-,TRBJ1-1,-,TRBV27,CASSFRTQNTEAFF,TGTGCCAGCAGTTTCAGGACACAGAACACTGAAGCTTTCTTT
-,TRBJ2-7,-,TRBV7-7,CASSPDGISYEQYF,TGTGCTAGCAGCCCGGACGGGATTTCCTACGAGCAGTACTTC
-,TRBJ2-7,TRBD1,TRBV4-1,CASSQEGTGGAYEQYF,TGCGCCAGCAGCCAAGAGGGGACAGGGGGTGCCTACGAGCAGTACTTC
-,TRBJ1-1,TRBD1,TRBV7-9,CASSLRSSTGGNTEAFF,TGTGCCAGCAGCTTAAGGTCTTCGACAGGGGGCAACACTGAAGCTTTCTTT
-,TRBJ2-1,TRBD2,TRBV15,CATSRVTSGRANKAYNEQFF,TGTGCCACCAGCAGAGTGACCAGCGGGAGGGCCAATAAAGCCTACAATGAGCAGTTCTTC
-,TRBJ1-2,-,TRBV5-5,CASSPQVNYGYTF,TGTGCCAGCAGCCCACAGGTCAACTATGGCTACACCTTC
-,TRBJ1-1,-,TRBV21-1,CASTTGQMGRGRNF,TGTGCCAGCACTACCGGACAGATGGGGCGGGGGAGGAACTTT
-,TRBJ2-1,TRBD1,TRBV5-6,CASSLGGQGNNEQFF,TGTGCCAGCAGCTTGGGAGGACAGGGAAACAATGAGCAGTTCTTC
-,TRBJ2-2,-,TRBV19,CASSIRVPSNTGELFF,TGTGCCAGTAGTATCCGCGTCCCCTCGAACACCGGGGAGCTGTTTTTT
-,TRBJ2-2,-,TRBV28,CASRPQGGGELFF,TGTGCCAGCAGACCCCAGGGTGGCGGGGAGCTGTTTTTT
-,TRBJ1-5,-,TRBV11-2,CASSLPGDGNQPQHF,TGTGCCAGCAGCCTCCCAGGGGACGGCAATCAGCCCCAGCATTTT
-,TRBJ2-3,TRBD2,TRBV27,CASSPPLGRESPFRTDTQYF,TGTGCCAGCAGTCCACCCCTCGGGCGGGAGAGTCCTTTCCGAACAGATACGCAGTATTTT